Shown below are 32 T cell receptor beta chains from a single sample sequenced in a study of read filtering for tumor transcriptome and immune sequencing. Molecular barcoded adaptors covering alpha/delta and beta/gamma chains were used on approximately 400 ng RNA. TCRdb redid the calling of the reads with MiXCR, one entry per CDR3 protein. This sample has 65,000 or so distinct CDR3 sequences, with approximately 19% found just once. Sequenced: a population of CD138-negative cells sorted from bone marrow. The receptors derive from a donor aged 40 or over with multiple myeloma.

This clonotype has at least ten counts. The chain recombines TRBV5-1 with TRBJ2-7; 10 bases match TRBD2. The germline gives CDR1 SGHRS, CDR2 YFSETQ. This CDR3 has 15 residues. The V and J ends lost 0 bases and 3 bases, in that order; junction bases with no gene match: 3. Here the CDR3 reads CASSLVASGSYEQYF. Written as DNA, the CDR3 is TGCGCCAGCAGCTTGGTGGCTAGCGGGAGCTACGAGCAGTACTTC.

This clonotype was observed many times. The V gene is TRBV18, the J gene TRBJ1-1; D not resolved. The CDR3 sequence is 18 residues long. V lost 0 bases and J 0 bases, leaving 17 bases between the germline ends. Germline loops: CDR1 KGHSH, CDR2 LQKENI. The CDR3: CASSPPGGLLGLNTEAFF. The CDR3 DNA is TGTGCCAGCTCACCACCCGGTGGGCTACTTGGCCTGAACACTGAAGCTTTCTTT.

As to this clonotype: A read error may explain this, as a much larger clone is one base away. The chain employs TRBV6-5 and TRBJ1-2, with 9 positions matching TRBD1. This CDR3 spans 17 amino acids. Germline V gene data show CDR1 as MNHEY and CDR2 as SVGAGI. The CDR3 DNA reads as TGTGCCGGCAGTTACCCCCAGGGTACAGGGGGCACGTACGGCTACACCTTC. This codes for CAGSYPQGTGGTYGYTF.

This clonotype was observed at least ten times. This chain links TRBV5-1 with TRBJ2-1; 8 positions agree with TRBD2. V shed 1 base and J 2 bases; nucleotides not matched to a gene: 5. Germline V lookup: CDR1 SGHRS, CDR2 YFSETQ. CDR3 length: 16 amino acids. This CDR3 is CASSLNTAGAYNEQFF. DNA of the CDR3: TGCGCCAGCAGCTTGAATACAGCGGGGGCCTACAATGAGCAGTTCTTC.

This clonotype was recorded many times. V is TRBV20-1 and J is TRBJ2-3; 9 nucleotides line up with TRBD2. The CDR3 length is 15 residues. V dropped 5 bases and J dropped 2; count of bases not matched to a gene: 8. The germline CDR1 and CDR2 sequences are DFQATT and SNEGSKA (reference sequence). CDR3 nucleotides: TGCAGTGCTCCCTGGGAGCGGGGGGACACAGATACGCAGTATTTT. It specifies CSAPWERGDTDTQYF.

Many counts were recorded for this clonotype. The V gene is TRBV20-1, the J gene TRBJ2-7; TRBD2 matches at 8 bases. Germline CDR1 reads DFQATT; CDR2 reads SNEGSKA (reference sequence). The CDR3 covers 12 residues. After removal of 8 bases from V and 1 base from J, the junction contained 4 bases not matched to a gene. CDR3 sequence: CSFSGASYEQYF. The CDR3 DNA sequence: TGCAGTTTTAGCGGGGCTTCCTACGAGCAGTACTTC.

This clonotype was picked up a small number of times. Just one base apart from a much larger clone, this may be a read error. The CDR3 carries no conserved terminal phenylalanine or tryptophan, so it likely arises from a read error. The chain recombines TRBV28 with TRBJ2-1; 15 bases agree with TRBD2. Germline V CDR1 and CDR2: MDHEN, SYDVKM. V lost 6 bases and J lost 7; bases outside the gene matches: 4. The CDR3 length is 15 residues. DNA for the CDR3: TGTGCCAGCAGGTCCGGGACTAGCGGGAGGAATGAGCAGTTCATC. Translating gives CASRSGTSGRNEQFI.

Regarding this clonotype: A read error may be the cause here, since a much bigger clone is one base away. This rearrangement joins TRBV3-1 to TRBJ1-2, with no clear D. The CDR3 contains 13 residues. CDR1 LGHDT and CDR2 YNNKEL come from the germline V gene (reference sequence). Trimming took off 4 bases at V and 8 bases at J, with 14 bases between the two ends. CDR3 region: CASSLAGIQGYTF. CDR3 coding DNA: TGTGCCAGCAGCCTGGCAGGAATTCAAGGCTACACCTTC.

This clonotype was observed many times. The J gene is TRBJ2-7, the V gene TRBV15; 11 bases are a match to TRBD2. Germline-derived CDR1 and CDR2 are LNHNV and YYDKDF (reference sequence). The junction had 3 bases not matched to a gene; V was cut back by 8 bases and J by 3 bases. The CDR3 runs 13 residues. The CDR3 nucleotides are TGTGCCACCTCTCTAGCGGGGGGCTACGAGCAGTACTTC. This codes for CATSLAGGYEQYF.

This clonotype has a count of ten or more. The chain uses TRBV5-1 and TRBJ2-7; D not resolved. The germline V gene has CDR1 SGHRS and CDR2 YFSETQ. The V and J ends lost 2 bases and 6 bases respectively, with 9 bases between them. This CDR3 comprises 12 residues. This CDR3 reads CASSLPLGEQYF. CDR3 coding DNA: TGCGCCAGCAGCTTACCCCTCGGCGAGCAGTACTTC.

CDR3 sequence reads: CASSITTGAEAFF. Written as DNA, the CDR3 is TGTGCCAGCAGTATTACGACAGGGGCTGAAGCTTTCTTT. This chain uses TRBV12-3 or TRBV12-4 with TRBJ1-1, with 8 nucleotides matching TRBD1. V was pared by 5 bases and J by 6 bases, with 5 bases of the junction left unmatched. The CDR3 runs 13 residues.

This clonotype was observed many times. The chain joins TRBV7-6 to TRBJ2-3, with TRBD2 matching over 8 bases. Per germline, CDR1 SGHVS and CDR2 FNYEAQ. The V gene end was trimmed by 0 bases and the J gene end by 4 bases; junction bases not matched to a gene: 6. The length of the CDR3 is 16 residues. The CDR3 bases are TGTGCCAGCAGCTTAGCCCAGCGGGAGATTGCAGATACGCAGTATTTT. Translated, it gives CASSLAQREIADTQYF.

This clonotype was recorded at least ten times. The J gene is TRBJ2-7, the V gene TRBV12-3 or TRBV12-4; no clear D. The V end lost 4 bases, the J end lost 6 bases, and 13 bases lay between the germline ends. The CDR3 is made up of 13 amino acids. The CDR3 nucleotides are TGTGCCAGCAGTTCGACCCCTTCAGGCGAGCAGTACTTC. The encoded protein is CASSSTPSGEQYF.

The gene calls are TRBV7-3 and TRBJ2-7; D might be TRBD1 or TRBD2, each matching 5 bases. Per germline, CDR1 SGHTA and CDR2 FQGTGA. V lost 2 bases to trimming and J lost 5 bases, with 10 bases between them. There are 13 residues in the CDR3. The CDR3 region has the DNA TGTGCCAGCAGCTTAGGGGGTAACCACGAGCAGTACTTC. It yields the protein CASSLGGNHEQYF.

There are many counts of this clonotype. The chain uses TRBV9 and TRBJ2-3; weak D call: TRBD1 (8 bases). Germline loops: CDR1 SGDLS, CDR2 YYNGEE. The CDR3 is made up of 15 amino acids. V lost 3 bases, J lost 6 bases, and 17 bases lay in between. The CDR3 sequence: CASSAWTGRADTQYF. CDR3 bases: TGTGCCAGCAGCGCCTGGACAGGGAGGGCGGATACGCAGTATTTT. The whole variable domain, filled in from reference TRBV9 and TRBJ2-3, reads DSGVTQTPKHLITATGQRVTLRCSPRSGDLSVYWYQQSLDQGLQFLIQYYNGEERAKGNILERFSAQQFPDLHSELNLSSLELGDSALYFCASSAWTGRADTQYFGPGTRLTVL.

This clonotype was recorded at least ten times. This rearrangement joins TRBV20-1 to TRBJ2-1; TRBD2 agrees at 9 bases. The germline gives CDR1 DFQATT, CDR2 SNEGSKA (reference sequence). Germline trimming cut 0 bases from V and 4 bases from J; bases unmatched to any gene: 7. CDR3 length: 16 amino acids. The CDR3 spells CSARDQFAGGYNEQFF. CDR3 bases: TGCAGTGCTAGAGATCAATTCGCGGGGGGGTACAATGAGCAGTTCTTC.

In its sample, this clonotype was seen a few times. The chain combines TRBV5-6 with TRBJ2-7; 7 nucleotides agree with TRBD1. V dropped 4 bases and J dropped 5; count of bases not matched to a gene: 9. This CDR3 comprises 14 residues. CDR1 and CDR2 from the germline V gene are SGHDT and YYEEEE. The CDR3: CASSQTGRAHEQYF. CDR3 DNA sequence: TGTGCCAGCAGCCAGACAGGGCGGGCCCACGAGCAGTACTTC.

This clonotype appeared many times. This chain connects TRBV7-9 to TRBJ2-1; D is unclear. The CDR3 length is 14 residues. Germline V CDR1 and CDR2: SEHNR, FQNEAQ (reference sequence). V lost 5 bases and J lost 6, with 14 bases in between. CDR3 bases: TGTGCCAGCAGCCCACCCCCTAGTGGCAATGAGCAGTTCTTC. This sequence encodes CASSPPPSGNEQFF.

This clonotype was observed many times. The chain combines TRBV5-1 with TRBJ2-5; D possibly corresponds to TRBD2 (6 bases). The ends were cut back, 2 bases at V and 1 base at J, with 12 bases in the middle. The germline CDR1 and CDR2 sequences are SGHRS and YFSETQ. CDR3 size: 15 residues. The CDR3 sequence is CASSFSSVAQETQYF. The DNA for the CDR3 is TGCGCCAGCAGCTTTTCTAGCGTAGCCCAAGAGACCCAGTACTTC.

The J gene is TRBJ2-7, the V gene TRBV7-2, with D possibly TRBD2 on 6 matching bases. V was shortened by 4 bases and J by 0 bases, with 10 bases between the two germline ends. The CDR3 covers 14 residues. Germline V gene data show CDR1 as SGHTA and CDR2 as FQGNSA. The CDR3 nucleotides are TGTGCCAGCAGCTCGGGACTGCGCTCCTACGAGCAGTACTTC. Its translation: CASSSGLRSYEQYF.

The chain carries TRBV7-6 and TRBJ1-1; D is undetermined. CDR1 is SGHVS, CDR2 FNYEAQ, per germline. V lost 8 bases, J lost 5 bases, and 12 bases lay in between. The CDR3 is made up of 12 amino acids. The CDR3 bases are TGTGCCAGCCGCGATCTGGCTACTGAAGCTTTCTTT. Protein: CASRDLATEAFF.

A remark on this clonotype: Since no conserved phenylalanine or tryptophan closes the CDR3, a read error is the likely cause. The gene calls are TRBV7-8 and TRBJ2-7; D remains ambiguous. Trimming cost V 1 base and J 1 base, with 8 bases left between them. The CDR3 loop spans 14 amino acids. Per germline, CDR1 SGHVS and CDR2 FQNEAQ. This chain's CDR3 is CASSLGSDSYEQYL. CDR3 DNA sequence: TGTGCCAGCAGCTTAGGAAGCGATTCCTACGAGCAGTACCTC.

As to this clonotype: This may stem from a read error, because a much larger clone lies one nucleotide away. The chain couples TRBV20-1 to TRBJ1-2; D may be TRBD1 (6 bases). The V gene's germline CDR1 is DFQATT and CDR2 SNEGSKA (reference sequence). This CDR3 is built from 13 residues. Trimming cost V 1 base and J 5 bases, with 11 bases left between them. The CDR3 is CSARGNREYGYTF. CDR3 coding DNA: TGCAGTGCTAGAGGCAACAGGGAATATGGCTACACCTTC.

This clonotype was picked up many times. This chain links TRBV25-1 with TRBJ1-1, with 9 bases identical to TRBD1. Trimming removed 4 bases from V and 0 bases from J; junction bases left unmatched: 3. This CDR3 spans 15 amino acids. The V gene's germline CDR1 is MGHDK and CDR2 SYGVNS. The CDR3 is CASSARDRVNTEAFF. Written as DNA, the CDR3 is TGTGCCAGCAGTGCCCGGGACAGGGTGAACACTGAAGCTTTCTTT.

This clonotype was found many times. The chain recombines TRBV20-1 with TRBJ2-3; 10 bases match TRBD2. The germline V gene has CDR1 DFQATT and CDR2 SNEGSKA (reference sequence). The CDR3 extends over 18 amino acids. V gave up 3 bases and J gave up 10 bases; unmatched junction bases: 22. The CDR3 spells CSASHLSLAGGPRYAQYF. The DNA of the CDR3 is TGCAGTGCTAGCCACCTTTCCTTAGCGGGAGGTCCCAGATACGCGCAGTATTTT.

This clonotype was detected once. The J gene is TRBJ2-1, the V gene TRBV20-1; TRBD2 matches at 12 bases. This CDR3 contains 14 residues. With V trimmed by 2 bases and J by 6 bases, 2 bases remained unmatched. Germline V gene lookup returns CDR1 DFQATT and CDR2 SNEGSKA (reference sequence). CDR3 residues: CSARPLAGGNEQFF. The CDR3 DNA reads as TGCAGTGCTAGACCACTAGCGGGAGGCAATGAGCAGTTCTTC.

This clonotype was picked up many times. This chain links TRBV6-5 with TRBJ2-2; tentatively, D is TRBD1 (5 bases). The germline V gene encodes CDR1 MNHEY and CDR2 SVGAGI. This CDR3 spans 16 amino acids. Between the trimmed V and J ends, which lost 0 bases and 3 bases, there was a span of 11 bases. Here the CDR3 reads CASSYSKRGYTGELFF. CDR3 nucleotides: TGTGCCAGCAGTTACTCGAAAAGGGGCTACACCGGGGAGCTGTTTTTT.

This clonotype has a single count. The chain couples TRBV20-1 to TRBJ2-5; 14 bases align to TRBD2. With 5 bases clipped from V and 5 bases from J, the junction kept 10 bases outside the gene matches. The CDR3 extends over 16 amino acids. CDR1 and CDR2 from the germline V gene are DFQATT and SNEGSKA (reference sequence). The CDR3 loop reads CSAAGTSGSWGETQYF. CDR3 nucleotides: TGCAGTGCTGCGGGGACTAGCGGGAGTTGGGGCGAGACCCAGTACTTC.

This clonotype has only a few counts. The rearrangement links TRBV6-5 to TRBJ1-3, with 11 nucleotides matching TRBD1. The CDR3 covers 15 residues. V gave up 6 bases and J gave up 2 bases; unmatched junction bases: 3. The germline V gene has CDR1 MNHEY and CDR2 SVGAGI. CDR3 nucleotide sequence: TGTGCCAGCAGATCGGACAGGGGGCCTGGAAACACCATATATTTT. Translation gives CASRSDRGPGNTIYF.

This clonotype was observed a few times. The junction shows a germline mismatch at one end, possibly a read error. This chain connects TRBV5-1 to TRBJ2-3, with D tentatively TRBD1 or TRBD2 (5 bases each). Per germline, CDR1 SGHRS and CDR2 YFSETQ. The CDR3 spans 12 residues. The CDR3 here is CASSASTGTQYF. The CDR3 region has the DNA TGCGCCAGTAGCGCTAGCACAGGTACGCAGTATTTT.

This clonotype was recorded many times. The CDR3, as DNA: TGTGCCAGCAGTCAGGGACCCGCGGAGACCCAGTACTTC. This gives the protein CASSQGPAETQYF. The chain combines TRBV6-2 or TRBV6-3 with TRBJ2-5, with D perhaps being TRBD1 or TRBD2 (5 bases each). Per germline, CDR1 MNHEY and CDR2 SVGEGT. Trimming stripped 5 bases from V and 5 bases from J, with 12 bases between. CDR3 size: 13 residues.

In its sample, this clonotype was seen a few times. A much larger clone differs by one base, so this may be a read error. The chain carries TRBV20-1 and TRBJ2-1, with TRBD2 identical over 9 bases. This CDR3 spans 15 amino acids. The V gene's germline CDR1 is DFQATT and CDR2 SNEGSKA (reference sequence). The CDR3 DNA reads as TGCAGTGCTAGAGTTGGAGCGGGGGGTGGCAATGGGCAGTTCTTC. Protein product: CSARVGAGGGNGQFF.